Listed here are 16 T cell receptor beta chains from one sample, sequenced in a study of CD8 T cells in Susac syndrome. Random-hexamer reverse transcription was applied to about 0.5 to 1 ug RNA. TCRdb re-analysed the immunoSEQ multiplex PCR reads in MiXCR, keeping a single row per CDR3 protein. The sample has some 200,000 distinct CDR3 sequences, 85% to 95% seen once. Sequenced input: CD8+ T cells from PBMCs. The receptors were sampled from a human donor with Susac syndrome.

V gene TRBV20-1 combines with J gene TRBJ2-7; no firm D call. V lost 5 bases and J lost 5, with 13 bases in between. The CDR3 has 12 residues. Germline lookup yields CDR1 DFQATT and CDR2 SNEGSKA (reference sequence). CDR3 residues: CSAGRGGHEQYF. The CDR3 coding sequence is TGCAGTGCTGGCCGAGGTGGCCACGAGCAGTACTTC.

The chain uses TRBV4-1 and TRBJ1-1; no definite D call. The V end lost 0 bases, the J end lost 4 bases, and 6 bases lay between the germline ends. Germline V gene sequence: CDR1 MGHRA, CDR2 YSYEKL. This CDR3 contains 13 residues. CDR3 protein: CASSQDGPTEAFF. CDR3 bases: TGCGCCAGCAGCCAAGATGGACCCACTGAAGCTTTCTTT.

The V and J genes are TRBV7-9 and TRBJ2-7; TRBD1 is a possible D gene (5 bases). There are 15 residues in the CDR3. The germline gives CDR1 SEHNR, CDR2 FQNEAQ (reference sequence). Trimming pared 5 bases from V and 3 bases from J, leaving 17 bases between. CDR3 nucleotide sequence: TGTGCCAGCAGCCCCCAGCGCGACAGACTCTACGAGCAGTACTTC. Protein sequence: CASSPQRDRLYEQYF.

The chain carries TRBV4-1 and TRBJ1-2; TRBD1 matches at 7 bases. After removal of 5 bases from V and 1 base from J, the junction contained 1 base not matched to a gene. Germline values: CDR1 MGHRA, CDR2 YSYEKL. The CDR3 runs 13 residues. CDR3 loop: CASSGQDNYGYTF. The CDR3, as DNA: TGCGCCAGCAGCGGACAGGATAACTATGGCTACACCTTC.

The CDR3 bases are TGTGCCAGCAGCCAATCCGCAGGGGGGTACGAGCAGTACTTC. Translating it yields CASSQSAGGYEQYF. The J gene is TRBJ2-7, the V gene TRBV3-1, with a weak D call TRBD1 (7 bases). The CDR3 is made up of 14 amino acids. Germline loops: CDR1 LGHDT, CDR2 YNNKEL (reference sequence). Trimming left V 2 bases short and J 4 bases short, with 12 bases between.

The chain joins TRBV15 to TRBJ1-5; D unclear. The CDR3 sequence is 16 residues long. The V and J ends lost 0 bases and 0 bases respectively, with 9 bases between them. CDR1 and CDR2 from the germline V gene are LNHNV and YYDKDF (reference sequence). DNA of the CDR3: TGTGCCACCAGCAGAGATTTGGGTAGTAGCAATCAGCCCCAGCATTTT. Its protein is CATSRDLGSSNQPQHF.

V gene TRBV24-1 combines with J gene TRBJ2-3; D unresolved. Germline V gives CDR1 KGHDR, CDR2 SFDVKD. Trimming took off 6 bases at V and 6 bases at J, with 12 bases between the two ends. The CDR3 extends over 13 amino acids. The CDR3 loop is CATSLHLPDTQYF. CDR3 sequence (DNA): TGTGCCACCAGTCTGCACTTGCCGGATACGCAGTATTTT.

The J gene is TRBJ2-7, the V gene TRBV27, with 10 positions matching TRBD1. The CDR3 runs 17 residues. Germline CDR1 MNHEY, CDR2 SMNVEV (reference sequence). The junction had 10 bases not matched to a gene; V was cut back by 3 bases and J by 2 bases. CDR3 sequence (DNA): TGTGCCAGCAGTTTCCATTTAGGGACAGGGGCTACCTACGAGCAGTACTTC. Translated: CASSFHLGTGATYEQYF.

This chain uses TRBV6-5 with TRBJ2-5; 9 bases fit TRBD2. CDR1 is MNHEY, CDR2 SVGAGI, per germline. The CDR3 is 18 amino acids. The V segment lost 0 bases and the J segment 4 bases; nucleotides outside the gene matches: 12. The CDR3 is CASSYSTVSAGGRETQYF. The CDR3 bases are TGTGCCAGCAGTTACTCGACGGTCTCTGCGGGGGGGAGAGAGACCCAGTACTTC.

The chain uses TRBV18 and TRBJ1-1, with TRBD1 identical over 10 bases. V lost 4 bases, J lost 5 bases, and 10 bases stayed unmatched. Per the germline V gene, CDR1 is KGHSH and CDR2 is LQKENI. The CDR3 loop spans 16 amino acids. The CDR3 DNA reads TGTGCCAGCTCACGAAGAGGGGACAGGGGTTGGACTGAAGCTTTCTTT. Protein product: CASSRRGDRGWTEAFF.

The genes are TRBV28 and TRBJ1-1; D not certain. CDR3 length: 11 residues. Germline V gene lookup returns CDR1 MDHEN and CDR2 SYDVKM. The CDR3 here is CKSWGNTEAFF. Written as DNA, the CDR3 is TGTAAGTCGTGGGGTAACACTGAAGCTTTCTTT.

J is TRBJ2-2 and V is TRBV11-2; 12 positions agree with TRBD2. Trimming cost V 1 base and J 2 bases; bases outside gene matches: 2. Germline CDR1 SGHAT, CDR2 FQNNGV. The CDR3 spans 17 residues. CDR3: CASSLGTSGANTGELFF. The CDR3 bases are TGTGCCAGCAGCTTAGGGACTAGCGGGGCCAACACCGGGGAGCTGTTTTTT.

J is TRBJ1-2 and V is TRBV7-9, with D possibly being TRBD1 (5 bases). CDR1 and CDR2 from the germline V gene are SEHNR and FQNEAQ (reference sequence). The CDR3 totals 14 residues. V lost 1 base, J lost 3 bases, and 9 bases lay in between. The CDR3 sequence: CASSLGEGDYGYTF. CDR3 in DNA: TGTGCCAGCAGCTTAGGGGAAGGGGACTATGGCTACACCTTC. Together with reference TRBV7-9 and TRBJ1-2, the CDR3 gives the full variable domain: DTGVSQNPRHKITKRGQNVTFRCDPISEHNRLYWYRQTLGQGPEFLTYFQNEAQLEKSRLLSDRFSAERPKGSFSTLEIQRTEQGDSAMYLCASSLGEGDYGYTFGSGTRLTVV.

V usage is TRBV15 and J usage is TRBJ2-1; 11 bases agree with TRBD2. Unmatched junction bases numbered 10, after V lost 2 bases and J lost 10 bases. The CDR3 loop spans 16 amino acids. Germline V gene data show CDR1 as LNHNV and CDR2 as YYDKDF (reference sequence). As DNA, the CDR3 is TGTGCCACCAGCAGACCGACTAGCGGGACGGTCCTAGAGCAGTTCTTC. Translating gives CATSRPTSGTVLEQFF.

The sample holds one count of this clonotype. V usage is TRBV6-1 and J usage is TRBJ1-1; D remains unclear. There are 13 residues in the CDR3. Germline V lookup: CDR1 MNHNS, CDR2 SASEGT. Trimming removed 6 bases from V and 2 bases from J, with 10 bases in between. The CDR3 here is CASREDVNTEAFF. DNA for the CDR3: TGTGCCAGCAGGGAGGACGTAAACACTGAAGCTTTCTTT.

The chain couples TRBV24-1 to TRBJ2-3; TRBD1 might be the D (5 bases). Trimming stripped 0 bases from V and 1 base from J, with 7 bases between. Germline V gene data show CDR1 as KGHDR and CDR2 as SFDVKD. The CDR3 spans 15 residues. The CDR3 region is CATSDLSRGTDTQYF. CDR3 sequence (DNA): TGTGCCACCAGTGATTTGTCCAGGGGCACAGATACGCAGTATTTT.